One sample yielded the 29 T cell receptor beta chains listed below, sequenced in a study of molecular identifiers for immune sequencing clone quantification listed by TCRdb under 2018. Receptors were amplified or captured by PCR. TCRdb lists the instrument as NextSeq 500. TCRdb reanalyzed the raw reads on its own, using fastp at Q25 for trimming and MiXCR for clone calling, and kept in-frame beta chains. Rows with a matching CDR3 protein are joined into one entry that keeps the most common DNA and genes. Counted in this sample were approximately 590,000 distinct CDR3 sequences; roughly 27% of them appeared once. The top ten hold approximately 0.75% of the sample. Sequencing was carried out using naive CD8+ T cells from blood, with Jurkat cell RNA spiked in. The sample's cell subset or site label is to be understood as: FACS-sorted CD8+CD4-CCR7+CD45RA+ naive T cells. All receptors come from a human donor in good health. Some libraries in this study had Jurkat cell RNA spiked in.

This clonotype was observed at least ten times. V gene TRBV19 combines with J gene TRBJ1-5, with D perhaps TRBD1 (6 bases). Between the trimmed V and J ends, which lost 7 bases and 11 bases, there was a span of 12 bases. The length of the CDR3 is 11 residues. Germline values: CDR1 LNHDA, CDR2 SQIVND (reference sequence). Written as DNA, the CDR3 is TGTGCCAGTACCGAAGGGGGGTCCCAGCATTTT. It codes for CASTEGGSQHF. The entire variable domain, with the rest obtained from reference TRBV19 and TRBJ1-5, is as follows: DGGITQSPKYLFRKEGQNVTLSCEQNLNHDAMYWYRQDPGQGLRLIYYSQIVNDFQKGDIAEGYSVSREKKESFPLTVTSAQKNPTAFYLCASTEGGSQHFGDGTRLSIL.

This clonotype was recorded a few times. The rearrangement links TRBV11-2 to TRBJ2-5, with 11 bases matching TRBD2. The CDR3 contains 21 residues. Per germline, CDR1 SGHAT and CDR2 FQNNGV. J was trimmed by 4 bases and V by 1 base; bases with no gene match: 20. In nucleotides, the CDR3 is TGTGCCAGCAGCTTAGGCGGTTGGGCTAGCGGGGGGCCCCTCCAAAGAGAGACCCAGTACTTC. Translated, it gives CASSLGGWASGGPLQRETQYF. The full variable domain, with the rest looked up from reference TRBV11-2 and TRBJ2-5, is EAGVAQSPRYKIIEKRQSVAFWCNPISGHATLYWYQQILGQGPKLLIQFQNNGVVDDSQLPKDRFSAERLKGVDSTLKIQPAKLEDSAVYLCASSLGGWASGGPLQRETQYFGPGTRLLVL.

In its sample, this clonotype was seen once. Relative to the germline gene, one junction end is altered; a read error may explain this. The chain uses TRBV3-1 and TRBJ2-7; D uncertain. The length of the CDR3 is 15 residues. Germline CDR1 reads LGHDT; CDR2 reads YNNKEL (reference sequence). The CDR3 reads CASSQGVPTAYAQYF. Written as DNA, the CDR3 is TGTGCCAGCAGCCAAGGGGTGCCCACCGCCTACGCGCAGTACTTC.

This clonotype was seen a few times. The junction differs from germline at one of its ends, possibly a read error. The chain employs TRBV20-1 and TRBJ2-1; 12 bases fit TRBD2. Germline V gene data show CDR1 as DFQATT and CDR2 as SNEGSKA (reference sequence). The CDR3 has 16 residues. CDR3 bases: TGCAGTGCTAACCTAGCGGGGGGGCTGGTCGCGTATGAGCAGATCTTC. Protein sequence: CSANLAGGLVAYEQIF.

The chain recombines TRBV18 with TRBJ2-2; D possibly corresponds to TRBD1 (6 bases). The germline V gene has CDR1 KGHSH and CDR2 LQKENI. The CDR3 loop spans 14 amino acids. Trimming removed 2 bases at V and 3 bases at J, with 7 bases between. Here the CDR3 DNA reads TGTGCCAGCTCACCATCAGGGGACACCGGGGAGCTGTTTTTT. Translating gives CASSPSGDTGELFF.

This clonotype has a count of ten or more. V gene TRBV13 combines with J gene TRBJ2-7; weak D call: TRBD1 (6 bases). V was shortened by 3 bases and J by 2 bases, with 11 bases between the two germline ends. The CDR3 extends over 14 amino acids. Germline V gene sequence: CDR1 PRHDT, CDR2 FYEKMQ (reference sequence). The CDR3 loop reads CASSLGDMTYEQYF. As DNA, the CDR3 is TGTGCCAGCAGCTTGGGGGACATGACCTACGAGCAGTACTTC. Full variable domain (remainder filled in from reference TRBV13 and TRBJ2-7): AAGVIQSPRHLIKEKRETATLKCYPIPRHDTVYWYQQGPGQDPQFLISFYEKMQSDKGSIPDRFSAQQFSDYHSELNMSSLELGDSALYFCASSLGDMTYEQYFGPGTRLTVT.

This clonotype was seen a few times. V is TRBV6-2 or TRBV6-3 and J is TRBJ2-2, with 11 bases aligning to TRBD2. The CDR3 spans 16 residues. Germline V gene lookup returns CDR1 MNHEY and CDR2 SVGEGT. V lost 2 bases, J lost 5 bases, and 4 bases stayed unmatched. The CDR3 loop reads CASSYLAGGRTGELFF. The DNA for the CDR3 is TGTGCCAGCAGTTACCTAGCGGGAGGTCGTACCGGGGAGCTGTTTTTT.

This clonotype came up many times. The chain joins TRBV4-1 to TRBJ2-3; either TRBD1 or TRBD2 may supply D (5 bases each). V lost 4 bases and J lost 0, with 11 bases in between. The CDR3 loop spans 15 amino acids. Germline CDR1 reads MGHRA; CDR2 reads YSYEKL. CDR3 in amino acids: CASSPGQVSTDTQYF. The CDR3 bases are TGCGCCAGCAGCCCGGGGCAGGTTAGCACAGATACGCAGTATTTT.

Ten or more counts support this clonotype. The chain is built from TRBV20-1 and TRBJ2-2; D is possibly TRBD1 (6 bases). V was shortened by 6 bases and J by 2 bases, with 10 bases between the two germline ends. The CDR3 length is 13 residues. Germline values: CDR1 DFQATT, CDR2 SNEGSKA (reference sequence). The CDR3 DNA reads as TGCAGTGCCGGACAGCCTAACACCGGGGAGCTGTTTTTT. Protein sequence: CSAGQPNTGELFF.

This chain links TRBV9 with TRBJ2-7, with TRBD1 matching over 9 bases. With V trimmed by 4 bases and J by 3 bases, 8 bases remained unmatched. Germline loops: CDR1 SGDLS, CDR2 YYNGEE. This CDR3 contains 15 residues. CDR3 amino acids: CASSPRSGQGYEQYF. The CDR3 DNA sequence: TGTGCCAGCAGCCCTAGATCGGGACAGGGCTACGAGCAGTACTTC.

The CDR3 reads CATSSGTGGYEQYF. The CDR3 DNA is TGTGCCACCTCTAGCGGGACAGGGGGATACGAGCAGTACTTC. The chain is built from TRBV18 and TRBJ2-7, with 11 bases fitting TRBD1. Unmatched junction bases numbered 9, after V lost 10 bases and J lost 4 bases. The CDR3 extends over 14 amino acids. Germline V gives CDR1 KGHSH, CDR2 LQKENI.

This clonotype was counted a few times. The gene calls are TRBV7-3 and TRBJ2-7; 7 positions match TRBD1. Germline V gene data show CDR1 as SGHTA and CDR2 as FQGTGA. This CDR3 has 18 residues. The ends lost 5 bases at V and 2 bases at J; junction bases unmatched: 18. The DNA of the CDR3 is TGTGCCAGCAGCCCTGACGGATCTTTAGGGGGCTTAGCCTACGAGCAGTACTTC. Encoded protein: CASSPDGSLGGLAYEQYF.

A few counts support this clonotype. The chain is built from TRBV4-3 and TRBJ2-7; 11 positions match TRBD2. The CDR3 has 14 amino acids. CDR1 is LGHNA and CDR2 is YSLEER in the germline V gene. V was pared by 1 base and J by 6 bases, with 2 bases of the junction left unmatched. DNA of the CDR3: TGCGCCAGCAGCCAAGGAGGACTAGCGGGCGAGCAGTACTTC. It yields the protein CASSQGGLAGEQYF.

In this sample, this clonotype turned up many times. The DNA of the CDR3 is TGTGCCAGCAGCCCAGGGAACCGGGAGCTGTTTTTT. This encodes CASSPGNRELFF. The genes are TRBV12-3 or TRBV12-4 and TRBJ2-2; a possible D gene is TRBD1 (5 bases). The CDR3 totals 12 residues. Trimming took 6 bases from V and 9 from J, leaving 11 bases between them.

This clonotype was counted a few times. This chain joins TRBV7-9 and TRBJ2-7; 11 positions agree with TRBD1. Trimming cost V 5 bases and J 5 bases; bases outside gene matches: 5. CDR3 size: 14 residues. Germline V CDR1 and CDR2: SEHNR, FQNEAQ (reference sequence). The CDR3 DNA follows: TGTGCCAGCAGCCCGGACAGGGGGCAAAACGAGCAGTACTTC. This sequence encodes CASSPDRGQNEQYF. Variable domain in full (rest from reference TRBV7-9 and TRBJ2-7): DTGVSQNPRHKITKRGQNVTFRCDPISEHNRLYWYRQTLGQGPEFLTYFQNEAQLEKSRLLSDRFSAERPKGSFSTLEIQRTEQGDSAMYLCASSPDRGQNEQYFGPGTRLTVT.

Many counts were recorded for this clonotype. The V and J genes are TRBV25-1 and TRBJ2-5, with D possibly matching TRBD1 (5 bases). V was clipped by 3 bases and J by 2 bases, with 16 bases between them. The CDR3 has 16 amino acids. CDR1 and CDR2 from the germline V gene are MGHDK and SYGVNS. CDR3 region: CASSDRTKAGQETQYF. CDR3 bases: TGTGCCAGCAGTGACCGGACAAAAGCCGGGCAAGAGACCCAGTACTTC.

V gene TRBV4-1 combines with J gene TRBJ2-5; TRBD2 is a possible D gene (6 bases). V was cut by 3 bases and J by 3 bases, with 11 bases left in between. The germline CDR1 and CDR2 sequences are MGHRA and YSYEKL. The CDR3 runs to 14 residues. CDR3 loop: CASSQTREKETQYF. The CDR3 DNA sequence: TGCGCCAGCAGCCAGACTAGGGAGAAAGAGACCCAGTACTTC.

Comment on this clonotype: One junction end disagrees with the germline gene, perhaps due to a read error. The chain uses TRBV6-2 or TRBV6-3 and TRBJ2-1; unclear D gene. This CDR3 region has 12 residues. Germline lookup yields CDR1 MNHEY and CDR2 SVGEGT. The CDR3 reads CASSYGVNEQSF. CDR3 bases: TGTGCCAGCAGTTACGGGGTCAATGAGCAGTCCTTC.

This clonotype was seen many times. The J gene is TRBJ1-1, the V gene TRBV6-5; 7 bases fit TRBD1. This CDR3 region has 16 residues. CDR1 is MNHEY and CDR2 is SVGAGI in the germline V gene. The trim removed 2 bases at V and 7 bases at J, leaving 13 bases unmatched. The CDR3 spells CASSYGASRQGIEAFF. The CDR3 DNA sequence: TGTGCCAGCAGTTACGGGGCCAGTCGACAGGGTATTGAAGCTTTCTTT.

Note on this clonotype: This may stem from a read error, because a much larger clone lies one nucleotide away. The chain has TRBV27 and TRBJ1-1, with TRBD1 matching 8 bases. The length of the CDR3 is 16 residues. Germline CDR1 reads MNHEY; CDR2 reads SMNVEV (reference sequence). V gave up 8 bases and J gave up 9 bases; unmatched junction bases: 20. The CDR3 reads CASLAFGQGGGTKAFF. The CDR3 DNA reads TGTGCCAGCCTGGCCTTCGGACAGGGCGGAGGGACTAAAGCTTTCTTT.

This clonotype turned up a few times. The rearrangement joins TRBV12-3 or TRBV12-4 to TRBJ1-2; TRBD1 is a possible D gene (6 bases). V was pared by 6 bases and J by 6 bases, with 17 bases between. This CDR3 has 14 amino acids. The CDR3 coding sequence is TGTGCCAGCAGCACGAGCCCGGGGGGCAATGGCTACACCTTC. Translation: CASSTSPGGNGYTF.

This clonotype turned up a few times. The chain recombines TRBV9 with TRBJ2-5; D is ambiguous. This CDR3 region has 13 residues. V lost 0 bases, J lost 7 bases, and 10 bases lay in between. Germline V gene data show CDR1 as SGDLS and CDR2 as YYNGEE. As DNA, the CDR3 is TGTGCCAGCAGCGTAGTCGAGGTTGGGACCCAGTACTTC. Its protein product is CASSVVEVGTQYF.

The chain uses TRBV6-1 and TRBJ2-7, with D uncertain. V shed 0 bases and J shed 1 base, with 10 bases lying between them. Per the germline V gene, CDR1 is MNHNS and CDR2 is SASEGT. The CDR3 covers 15 residues. In nucleotides, the CDR3 is TGTGCCAGCAGTGAAGCGCCCCAGATTTCCTACGAGCAGTACTTC. This encodes CASSEAPQISYEQYF.

This clonotype occurred many times. The chain couples TRBV20-1 to TRBJ2-7, with TRBD2 matching 10 bases. The CDR3 extends over 12 amino acids. V shed 5 bases and J 7 bases; nucleotides not matched to a gene: 5. Germline lookup yields CDR1 DFQATT and CDR2 SNEGSKA (reference sequence). DNA for the CDR3: TGCAGTGCTCCGGGACTAGCGAGAGAGCAGTACTTC. This translates into CSAPGLAREQYF.

The V gene is TRBV7-9, the J gene TRBJ2-1; a possible D gene is TRBD2 (5 bases). The V end lost 5 bases, the J end lost 2 bases, and 16 bases lay between the germline ends. CDR3 size: 16 residues. Germline V gives CDR1 SEHNR, CDR2 FQNEAQ (reference sequence). The CDR3 sequence is CASSQVGGYAYNEQFF. CDR3 nucleotide sequence: TGTGCCAGCAGCCAGGTGGGCGGGTACGCCTACAATGAGCAGTTCTTC.

This clonotype was seen just once. The J gene is TRBJ2-2, the V gene TRBV27; the D call may be TRBD1 or TRBD2 (7 bases each). CDR3 length equals 14 residues. The V gene's germline CDR1 is MNHEY and CDR2 SMNVEV (reference sequence). Trimming took off 10 bases at V and 4 bases at J, with 16 bases between the two ends. The CDR3 coding sequence is TGTGCCACAGGGGGGGGTGGCGCCACCGGGGAGCTGTTTTTT. Its protein product is CATGGGGATGELFF.

Points on this clonotype: Given a much more abundant clone one base away, this may be a read error. This chain uses TRBV15 with TRBJ2-3, with D possibly called TRBD1 or TRBD2 (5 bases each). CDR1 is LNHNV, CDR2 YYDKDF, per germline (reference sequence). The CDR3 extends over 15 amino acids. The CDR3 loop reads CATSGLLPSTYTQYF. The CDR3 DNA sequence: TGTGCCACTTCGGGGCTTCTACCTAGCACATATACGCAGTATTTT.

This clonotype came up a few times. The genes are TRBV5-1 and TRBJ2-5, with TRBD2 identical over 7 bases. The CDR3 spans 16 residues. CDR1 is SGHRS, CDR2 YFSETQ, per germline. V shed 0 bases and J 4 bases; nucleotides not matched to a gene: 9. CDR3 DNA: TGCGCCAGCAGCTTGGAGGCGGCGGGAGTTAGAGAGACCCAGTACTTC. This sequence encodes CASSLEAAGVRETQYF.

The chain is built from TRBV6-6 and TRBJ2-3; TRBD2 matches 9 bases. The CDR3 length is 15 residues. The V and J ends lost 2 bases and 7 bases, in that order; junction bases with no gene match: 7. Germline-derived CDR1 and CDR2 are MNHNY and SVGAGI (reference sequence). This chain's CDR3 is CASSYPQRGDNTQYF. CDR3 nucleotide sequence: TGTGCCAGCAGTTACCCCCAGCGGGGGGATAATACGCAGTATTTT.